A single TCR beta chain is shown here with its context. This may arise from a read error, as a much more abundant clone is one base away. TCR beta VDJ combinations and CDR3 sequences were profiled from genomic DNA. From the reads, TCRdb called clonotypes with MiXCR, one entry per CDR3 protein. This table has 150,000 or so distinct CDR3 sequences, under 55% appearing once. This record comes from a study of CD8+CD57+ T cells in acquired aplastic anemia. Background on the study: The study obtained an average of approximately 2.9 ug of DNA from sorted CD4+ and CD8+ cells.

Individuals selected for sequencing had exhibited CD8+CD57+ cell expansion on flow cytometry. Every patient had severe acquired aplastic anemia. This sequence was found in a human donor with aplastic anemia. The sequencing sample was made of sorted CD4+, CD8+, or CD8+CD57+ T cells (not recorded which) from PBMCs.

The CDR3 DNA reads TGTGCCGGTAGTCCCGGAACCGGGTCCGCCGACAAAAACATTCAGTACTTC. The encoded protein is CAGSPGTGSADKNIQYF. The chain recombines TRBV19 with TRBJ2-4, with D unclear. Germline V gene sequence: CDR1 LNHDA, CDR2 SQIVND (reference sequence). The CDR3 is made up of 17 amino acids.